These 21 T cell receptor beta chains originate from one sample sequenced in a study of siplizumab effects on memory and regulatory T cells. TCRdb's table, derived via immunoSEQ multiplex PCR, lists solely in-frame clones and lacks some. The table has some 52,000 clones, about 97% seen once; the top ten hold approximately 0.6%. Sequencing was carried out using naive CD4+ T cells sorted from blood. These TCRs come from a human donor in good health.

The CDR3 here is CATSADRGFITEAFF. The DNA of the CDR3 is TGTGCCACTTCGGCGGACAGGGGTTTCATCACTGAAGCTTTCTTT. The chain recombines TRBV10-3 with TRBJ1-1; 9 bases are shared with TRBD1. With 10 bases clipped from V and 4 bases from J, the junction kept 13 bases outside the gene matches. In germline, CDR1 is ENHRY, CDR2 SYGVKD. The CDR3 has 15 residues.

CDR3 nucleotides: TGTGCCTGTAGCGGCGGGTGGGGTGCAGATACGCAGTATTTT. It translates to CACSGGWGADTQYF. The chain combines TRBV30 with TRBJ2-3, with a possible D match to TRBD2 (6 bases). Trimming took 6 bases from V and 4 from J, leaving 17 bases between them. Germline CDR1 is GTSNPN and CDR2 is SVGIG (reference sequence). The CDR3 totals 14 residues.

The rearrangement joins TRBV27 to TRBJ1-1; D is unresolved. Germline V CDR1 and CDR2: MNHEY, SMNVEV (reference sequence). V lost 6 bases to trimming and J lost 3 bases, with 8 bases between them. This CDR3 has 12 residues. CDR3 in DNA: TGTGCCAGCAGAAGACGGCACACTGAAGCTTTCTTT. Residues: CASRRRHTEAFF.

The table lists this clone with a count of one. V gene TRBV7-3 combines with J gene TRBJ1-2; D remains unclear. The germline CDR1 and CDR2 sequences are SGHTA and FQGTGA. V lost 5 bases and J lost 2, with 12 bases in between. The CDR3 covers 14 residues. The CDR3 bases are TGTGCCAGCAGCCCACGGCCAGCGAACTATGGCTACACCTTC. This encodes CASSPRPANYGYTF.

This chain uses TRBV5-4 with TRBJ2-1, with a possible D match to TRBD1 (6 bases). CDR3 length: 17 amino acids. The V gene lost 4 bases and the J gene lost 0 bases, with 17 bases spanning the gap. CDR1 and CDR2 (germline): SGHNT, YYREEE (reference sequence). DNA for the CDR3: TGTGCCAGCAGCGCCGGACTCGGACAGAGCTCCTACAATGAGCAGTTCTTC. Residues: CASSAGLGQSSYNEQFF.

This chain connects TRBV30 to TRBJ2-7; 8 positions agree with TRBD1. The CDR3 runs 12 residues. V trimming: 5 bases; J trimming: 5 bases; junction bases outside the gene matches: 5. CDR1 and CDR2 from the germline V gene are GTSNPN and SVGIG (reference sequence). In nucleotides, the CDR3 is TGTGCCTGGCGGGACAGGAAAAACGAGCAGTACTTC. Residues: CAWRDRKNEQYF.

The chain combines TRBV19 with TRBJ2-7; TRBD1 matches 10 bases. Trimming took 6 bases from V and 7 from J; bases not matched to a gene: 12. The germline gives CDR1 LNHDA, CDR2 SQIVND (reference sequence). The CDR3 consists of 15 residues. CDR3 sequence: CASRSTGTGAEEQYF. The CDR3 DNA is TGTGCCAGTAGATCGACCGGGACAGGGGCGGAGGAGCAGTACTTC. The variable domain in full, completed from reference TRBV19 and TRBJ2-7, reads DGGITQSPKYLFRKEGQNVTLSCEQNLNHDAMYWYRQDPGQGLRLIYYSQIVNDFQKGDIAEGYSVSREKKESFPLTVTSAQKNPTAFYLCASRSTGTGAEEQYFGPGTRLTVT.

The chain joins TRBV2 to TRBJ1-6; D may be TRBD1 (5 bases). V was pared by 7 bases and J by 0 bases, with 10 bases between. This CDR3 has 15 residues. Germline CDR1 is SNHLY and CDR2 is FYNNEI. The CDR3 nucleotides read TGTGCCAGCAAAGAGGGGAGCTCCTATAATTCACCCCTCCACTTT. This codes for CASKEGSSYNSPLHF.

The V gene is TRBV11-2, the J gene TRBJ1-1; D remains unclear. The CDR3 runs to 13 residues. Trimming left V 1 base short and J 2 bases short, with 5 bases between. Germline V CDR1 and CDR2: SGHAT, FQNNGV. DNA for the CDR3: TGTGCCAGCAGCTTAGCTAAAAACACTGAAGCTTTCTTT. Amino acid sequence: CASSLAKNTEAFF.

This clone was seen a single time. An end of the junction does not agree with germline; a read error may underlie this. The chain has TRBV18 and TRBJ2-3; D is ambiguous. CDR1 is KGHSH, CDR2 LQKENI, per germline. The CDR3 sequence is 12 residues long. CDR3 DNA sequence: TGTGCCAGCTCCCCACCCACAGATACGCAGTATTTT. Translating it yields CASSPPTDTQYF.

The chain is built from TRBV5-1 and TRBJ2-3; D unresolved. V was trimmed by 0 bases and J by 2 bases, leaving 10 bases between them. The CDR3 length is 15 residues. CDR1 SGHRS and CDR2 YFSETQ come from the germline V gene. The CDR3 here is CASSLGLIITDTQYF. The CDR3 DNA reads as TGCGCCAGCAGCTTGGGTCTCATTATCACAGATACGCAGTATTTT.

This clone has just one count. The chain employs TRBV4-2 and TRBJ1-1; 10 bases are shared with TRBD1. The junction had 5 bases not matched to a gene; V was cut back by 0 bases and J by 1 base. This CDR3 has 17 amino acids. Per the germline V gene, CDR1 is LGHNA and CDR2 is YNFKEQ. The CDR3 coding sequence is TGTGCCAGCAGCCAAGATGACAGGGGGCTAGGGAACACTGAAGCTTTCTTT. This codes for CASSQDDRGLGNTEAFF.

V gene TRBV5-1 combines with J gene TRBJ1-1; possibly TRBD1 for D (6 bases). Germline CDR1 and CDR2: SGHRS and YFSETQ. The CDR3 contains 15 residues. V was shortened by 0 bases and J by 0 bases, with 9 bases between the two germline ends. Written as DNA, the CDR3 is TGCGCCAGCAGCTTGGCGGGACACATGAACACTGAAGCTTTCTTT. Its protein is CASSLAGHMNTEAFF.

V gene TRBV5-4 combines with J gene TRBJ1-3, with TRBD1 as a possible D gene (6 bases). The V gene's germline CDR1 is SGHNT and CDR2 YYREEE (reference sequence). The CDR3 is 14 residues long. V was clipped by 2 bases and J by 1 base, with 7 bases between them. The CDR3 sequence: CASSLTGSGNTIYF. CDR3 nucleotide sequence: TGTGCCAGCAGCTTAACAGGGTCTGGAAACACCATATATTTT. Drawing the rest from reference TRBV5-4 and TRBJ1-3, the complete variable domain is ETGVTQSPTHLIKTRGQQVTLRCSSQSGHNTVSWYQQALGQGPQFIFQYYREEENGRGNFPPRFSGLQFPNYSSELNVNALELDDSALYLCASSLTGSGNTIYFGEGSWLTVV.

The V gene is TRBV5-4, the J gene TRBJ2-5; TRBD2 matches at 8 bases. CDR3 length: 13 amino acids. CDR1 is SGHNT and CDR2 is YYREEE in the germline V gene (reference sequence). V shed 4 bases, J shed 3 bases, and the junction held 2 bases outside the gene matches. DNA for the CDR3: TGTGCCAGCAGCCAGGGACTAGAAGAGACCCAGTACTTC. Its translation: CASSQGLEETQYF.

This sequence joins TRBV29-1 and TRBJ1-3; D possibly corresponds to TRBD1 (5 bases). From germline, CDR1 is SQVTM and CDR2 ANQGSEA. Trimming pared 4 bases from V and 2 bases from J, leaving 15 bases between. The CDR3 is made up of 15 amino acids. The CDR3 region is CSVGDWGGAGNTIYF. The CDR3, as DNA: TGCAGCGTTGGGGATTGGGGAGGGGCTGGAAACACCATATATTTT.

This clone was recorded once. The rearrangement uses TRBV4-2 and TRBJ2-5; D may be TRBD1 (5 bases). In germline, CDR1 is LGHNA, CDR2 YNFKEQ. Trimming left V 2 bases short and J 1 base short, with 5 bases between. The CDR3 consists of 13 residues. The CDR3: CASSQRGQETQYF. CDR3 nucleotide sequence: TGTGCCAGCAGCCAAAGGGGCCAAGAGACCCAGTACTTC.

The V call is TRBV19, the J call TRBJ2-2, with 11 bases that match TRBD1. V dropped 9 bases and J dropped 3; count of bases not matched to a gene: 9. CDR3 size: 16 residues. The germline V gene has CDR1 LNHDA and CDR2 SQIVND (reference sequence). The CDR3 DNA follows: TGTGCCAGCAGGGCACCGGGACAGGGGGACACCGGGGAGCTGTTTTTT. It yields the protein CASRAPGQGDTGELFF.

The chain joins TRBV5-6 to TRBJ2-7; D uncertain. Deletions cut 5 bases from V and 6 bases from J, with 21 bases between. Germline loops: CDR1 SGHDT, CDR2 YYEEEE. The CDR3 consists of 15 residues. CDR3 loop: CASRRLTSAPGEQYF. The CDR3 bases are TGTGCCAGCAGACGCCTGACCTCCGCCCCAGGCGAGCAGTACTTC.

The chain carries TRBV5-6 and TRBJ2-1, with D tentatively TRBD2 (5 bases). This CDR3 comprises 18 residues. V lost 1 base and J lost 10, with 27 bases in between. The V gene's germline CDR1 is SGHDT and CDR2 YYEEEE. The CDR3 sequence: CASSLLTRLADRRREQFF. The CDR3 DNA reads TGTGCCAGCAGCTTGCTCACCCGGCTGGCGGACCGGCGGAGGGAGCAGTTCTTC. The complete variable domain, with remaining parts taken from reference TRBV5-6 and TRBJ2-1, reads DAGVTQSPTHLIKTRGQQVTLRCSPKSGHDTVSWYQQALGQGPQFIFQYYEEEERQRGNFPDRFSGHQFPNYSSELNVNALLLGDSALYLCASSLLTRLADRRREQFFGPGTRLTVL.

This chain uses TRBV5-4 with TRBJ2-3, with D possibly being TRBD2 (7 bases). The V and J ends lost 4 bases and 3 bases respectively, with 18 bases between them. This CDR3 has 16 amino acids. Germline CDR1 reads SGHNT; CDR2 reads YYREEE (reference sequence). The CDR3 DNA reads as TGTGCCAGCAGCCCCCCGGGGGGACAAAAGACAGATACGCAGTATTTT. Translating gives CASSPPGGQKTDTQYF.